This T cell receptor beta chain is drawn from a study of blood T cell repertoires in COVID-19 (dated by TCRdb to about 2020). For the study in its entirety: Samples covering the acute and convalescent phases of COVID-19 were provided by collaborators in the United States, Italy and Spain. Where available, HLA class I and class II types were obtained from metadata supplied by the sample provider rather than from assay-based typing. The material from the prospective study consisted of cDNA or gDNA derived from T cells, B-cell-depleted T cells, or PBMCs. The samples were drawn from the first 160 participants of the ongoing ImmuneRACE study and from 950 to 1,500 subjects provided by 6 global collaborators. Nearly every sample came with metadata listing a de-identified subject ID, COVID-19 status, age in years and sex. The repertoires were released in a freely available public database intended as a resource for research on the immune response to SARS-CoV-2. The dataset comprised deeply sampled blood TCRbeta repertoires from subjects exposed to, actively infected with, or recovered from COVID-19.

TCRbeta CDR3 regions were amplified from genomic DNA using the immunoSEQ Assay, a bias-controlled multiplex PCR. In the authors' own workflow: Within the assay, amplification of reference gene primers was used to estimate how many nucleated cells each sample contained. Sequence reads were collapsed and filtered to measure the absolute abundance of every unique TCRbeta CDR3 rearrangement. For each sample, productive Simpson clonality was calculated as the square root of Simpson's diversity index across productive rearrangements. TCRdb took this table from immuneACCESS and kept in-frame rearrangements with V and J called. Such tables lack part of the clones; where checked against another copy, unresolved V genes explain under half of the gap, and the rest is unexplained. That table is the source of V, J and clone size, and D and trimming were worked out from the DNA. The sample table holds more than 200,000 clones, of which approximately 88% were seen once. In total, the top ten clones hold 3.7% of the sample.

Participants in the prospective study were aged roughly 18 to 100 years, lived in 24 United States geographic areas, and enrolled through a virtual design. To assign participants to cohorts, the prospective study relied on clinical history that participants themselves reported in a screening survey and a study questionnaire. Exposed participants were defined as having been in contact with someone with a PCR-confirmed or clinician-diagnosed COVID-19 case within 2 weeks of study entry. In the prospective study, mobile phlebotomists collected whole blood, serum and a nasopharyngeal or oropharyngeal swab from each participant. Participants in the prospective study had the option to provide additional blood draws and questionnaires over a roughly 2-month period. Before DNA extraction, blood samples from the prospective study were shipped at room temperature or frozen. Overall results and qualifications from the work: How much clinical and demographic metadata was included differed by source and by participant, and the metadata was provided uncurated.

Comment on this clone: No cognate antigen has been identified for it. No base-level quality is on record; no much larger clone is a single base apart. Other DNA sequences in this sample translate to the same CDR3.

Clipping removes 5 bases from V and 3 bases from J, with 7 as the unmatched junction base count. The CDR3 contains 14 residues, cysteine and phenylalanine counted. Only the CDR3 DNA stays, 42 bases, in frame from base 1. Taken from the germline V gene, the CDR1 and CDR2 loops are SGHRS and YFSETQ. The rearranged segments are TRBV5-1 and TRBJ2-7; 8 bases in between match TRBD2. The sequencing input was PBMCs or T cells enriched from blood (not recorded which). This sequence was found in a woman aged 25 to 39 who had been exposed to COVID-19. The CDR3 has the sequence CASSFSGSGYEQYF. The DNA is TGCGCCAGCAGTTTCAGCGGGAGCGGCTACGAGCAGTACTTC.